This T cell receptor (beta chain) was observed in a study of blood T cell repertoires in COVID-19 (TCRdb year 2020). Context from the whole study: Samples covering the acute and convalescent phases of COVID-19 were provided by collaborators in the United States, Italy and Spain. The material from the prospective study consisted of cDNA or gDNA derived from T cells, B-cell-depleted T cells, or PBMCs. Subjects who had been exposed to COVID-19, were actively infected with it, or had recovered from it provided the deeply sampled blood TCRbeta repertoires that made up the dataset. The repertoires were released in a freely available public database meant as a resource for research on the immune response to SARS-CoV-2. Samples were obtained from the ongoing ImmuneRACE study (first 160 participants) and from 1,254 subjects provided by 6 global collaborators. Sample metadata almost always included a de-identified subject ID, COVID-19 status, age in years and sex. Where HLA class I and class II types were available, the types were taken from metadata supplied by the sample provider, not from assay-based typing.

For CDR1 and CDR2, the germline V gene lists MGHRA and YSYEKL. The germline V and J ends show losses of 1 base and 7 bases respectively, and no gene match explains 6 bases of the junction. The cysteine opens and the phenylalanine closes a CDR3 of 14 amino acids. The entry retains the CDR3 DNA only, 42 bases that are in frame from base 1. Summary of the overall study and its limitations: How much clinical and demographic metadata was included differed by source and by participant, and the metadata was provided uncurated.

Of note for this clone: Its target antigen remains unknown. There are no base qualities to consult, and no much larger clone falls within one base.

Each collaborating institution followed its own protocols to collect whole blood in K2EDTA tubes. Collaborator samples were shipped for TCRbeta analysis as frozen whole blood, isolated PBMCs, or DNA extracted from either sample type. TCRbeta CDR3 regions were amplified from genomic DNA by means of the immunoSEQ Assay, a bias-controlled multiplex PCR. Under the source paper's analysis protocol: The number of nucleated cells in each sample was estimated by amplification of reference gene primers within the assay. Sequence reads were collapsed and filtered to measure the absolute abundance of every unique TCRbeta CDR3 rearrangement. For each sample, productive Simpson clonality was calculated as the square root of Simpson's diversity index over productive rearrangements. TCRdb limited this immuneACCESS table to in-frame rearrangements with V and J called. A share of clones is missing; checked studies link under half to unresolved V genes, and the rest is unexplained. V and J calls plus clone size are reproduced from that table; the DNA served to infer D and trimming. This sample is represented by more than 140,000 clones; around 83% of them were singletons. Together, the top ten hold more than 1.5% of the sample.

The receptor chain draws on TRBV4-1 and TRBJ2-7, with TRBD2 matching 8 junction bases. Sequencing was performed on peripheral blood. The sequence was collected from a human donor in a cohort sampled during active COVID-19. For the CDR3, the sequence is CASSQAGGAREQYF. The DNA sequence is as follows: TGCGCCAGCAGCCAAGCGGGAGGGGCTAGAGAGCAGTACTTC.